This TCR beta chain was identified in a study of blood T cells in healthy people across ages. Study findings and constraints: Comparison with aged donors showed that long-lived donors had more naive CD4+ cells and higher diversity.

Combining a sample-barcoded 5' primer with a J-beta primer mix, a second PCR ran for roughly 7 to 11 cycles. Each cDNA molecule was tagged by a template-switch adaptor that had 12 random nucleotides. TCRdb redid the calling of the 5' RACE reads with MiXCR, one entry per CDR3 protein. The top ten clones hold roughly a sixth of a sample with around 870,000 distinct CDR3 sequences, 29% of them seen once. This clonotype was observed at least ten times. Its antigen is undetermined. Isolation yielded PBMCs, at least 6 million per sample, in every case. The material sequenced was blood. The TCR originated in a woman aged 80 or over in good health.

The CDR3 protein is CSASNQLTSGYTF. The CDR3 nucleotides are TGCAGTGCCAGCAACCAATTAACGAGCGGCTACACCTTC. The V gene is TRBV20-1, the J gene TRBJ1-2; no firm D call. CDR1 is DFQATT and CDR2 is SNEGSKA in the germline V gene (reference sequence). The germline V and J ends were trimmed by 6 bases and 8 bases, with 19 bases remaining between them. This CDR3 comprises 13 residues.